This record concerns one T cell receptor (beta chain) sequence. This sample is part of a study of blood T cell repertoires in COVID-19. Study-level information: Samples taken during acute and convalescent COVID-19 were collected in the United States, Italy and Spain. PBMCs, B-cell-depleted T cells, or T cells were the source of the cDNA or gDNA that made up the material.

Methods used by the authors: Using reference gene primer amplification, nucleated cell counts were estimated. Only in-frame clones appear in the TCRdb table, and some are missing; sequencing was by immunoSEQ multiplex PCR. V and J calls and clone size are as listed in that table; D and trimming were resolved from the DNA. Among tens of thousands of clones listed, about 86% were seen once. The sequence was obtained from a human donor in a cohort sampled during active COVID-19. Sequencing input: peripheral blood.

For the CDR3, the DNA is TGTGCCAGCAGCCTCGGACACGGAAACACCATATATTTT. Translating gives CASSLGHGNTIYF. The V gene is TRBV6-5, the J gene TRBJ1-3, with D perhaps TRBD1 (5 bases). V lost 6 bases to trimming and J lost 4 bases, with 10 bases between them. CDR3 length equals 13 residues. Looked up from germline, CDR1 is MNHEY and CDR2 is SVGAGI.